This TCR beta chain was sequenced in a study of blood T cell repertoires in COVID-19. For the study at large: T cells, B-cell-depleted T cells, or PBMCs provided the cDNA or gDNA that served as material.

Per the germline V gene, CDR1 is MNHEY and CDR2 is SVGAGI. The CDR3 runs to 14 residues. With 7 bases removed from V and 4 bases from J, the gap between germline ends came to 14 bases. Study processing details: By means of reference gene primer amplification, nucleated cell counts were estimated. Profiling relied on immunoSEQ multiplex PCR, and the TCRdb table lists in-frame clones only, not all of them. That table supplies the V and J calls and clone size; D and trimming were determined from the DNA. The profile shows a few hundred thousand clones, around 88% of them singletons. Followed longitudinally, the Seattle patients had been enrolled during active infection.

This chain links TRBV6-5 with TRBJ1-5, with a weak D call TRBD1 (6 bases). Sample: peripheral blood. The sequence came from a woman in her seventies with COVID-19, enrolled during active disease. This CDR3 reads CASTFRTVNQPQHF. The CDR3 nucleotides read TGTGCCAGCACATTTAGGACAGTGAATCAGCCCCAGCATTTT.